This T cell receptor beta chain was captured by sequencing in a study of sequential checkpoint blockade in melanoma. Study-wide context: Each arm's sequence ended with maintenance nivolumab.

Trimming at V came to 8 bases and at J to 3 bases, leaving 6 bases not matched to a gene. The CDR3 is 14 residues long. Germline-derived CDR1 and CDR2 are MNHNS and SASEGT. Data came from immunoSEQ multiplex PCR; TCRdb stores just in-frame clones and leaves some out. The sample holds roughly 34,000 clones; 86% are singletons and the top ten take roughly 20%. Specified treatment: randomized to nivolumab then ipilimumab (arm A) or the reverse (arm B). Sorted cells were live CD3+CD8+, lacking CD19 and CD56, from PBMCs. Sample: CD8+ T cells sorted from blood (inferred from file names), taken from a patient given nivolumab and ipilimumab in sequence. This TCR was recovered from a human donor with melanoma. The chain is built from TRBV6-1 and TRBJ2-3, with 9 bases lining up with TRBD2. The CDR3 region is CASGGGLATDTQYF. CDR3 DNA sequence: TGTGCCAGCGGAGGGGGACTAGCAACAGATACGCAGTATTTT.